The sequence of this TCR beta chain was determined in a study of cytomegalovirus exposure and HLA in healthy donors (dated by TCRdb to about 2017). General notes on the study: In an earlier analysis of under 750 of the donors, 276 Gb of sequence data and 117 million unique TCR beta sequences from 150 million to 200 million T cells were reported. To study patterns of TCR occurrence, a later analysis re-analyzed previously published TCR beta repertoires from around 660 donors and added high-resolution HLA genotyping. Among the roughly 400 genotyped donors, around 81% belonged to the genetic ancestry cluster associated with self-reported Caucasian donors. To predict cytomegalovirus infection status, the study brought together high-throughput TCR immunosequencing, statistical association of individual TCRs with disease status, and machine learning. The T cell repertoires of several hundred subjects were profiled by immunosequencing and related to cytomegalovirus serostatus. Rather than drawing on any new phenotypic data, the later analysis identified candidate immune exposures from TCR beta sequences and the way those sequences occurred across donors. The study aimed to test whether cataloging public T cell receptors could reveal signatures of past pathogen exposure. Besides the first cohort of hundreds of subjects, a separate validation cohort made up of 120 different subjects was used. On average, around 230,000 unique TCR beta nucleotide sequences were sequenced per donor among more than 350 genotyped donors of the cohort, with around 19% of those sequences being non-productive. An early release that covered more than 550 HLA-typed donors contained approximately 300 gigabases of sequencing data and about 84 million unique TCR sequences. Every repertoire in the discovery cohort had been generated on one and the same sequencing platform. Donor age, sex, ethnicity and CMV serostatus were compiled alongside the repertoire data. A later genetic analysis used genome-wide SNP genotypes for about three fifths of the 666 donors, treating that subset as a discovery cohort. HLA typing included class I and class II loci at four-digit resolution. Typing coverage varied by locus: 629-630 donors for A, B, C, DRB1 and DQB1; approximately 500 for DQA1; around 610 for DPA1; approximately 470 for DPB1. Four to six DR-DQ haplotypes were handled as single units for association and clustering, since linkage in the cohort was strong. To decide whether each TCR beta V gene segment behaved as functional or pseudogenic, an earlier analysis of some 580 of the donors relied on high-throughput TCR beta sequencing. Here is what the overall study found, with its caveats: According to the authors, the approach could potentially be generalized to other disease states and immunological phenotypes. The earlier analysis of some 560 of the donors excluded some 15 rarely observed V segments, including chromosome 9 orphons, because counts were too low. In vitro tests confirmed that a few of the cytomegalovirus-associated TCR beta chains recognize cytomegalovirus antigens. According to a later analysis, TCR association rates differed among HLA loci, with DRB1 alleles showing the most associated TCRs and HLA-C alleles showing the fewest. A further reported finding was that TCR beta sequences accurately predicted the HLA-A and HLA-B alleles for most subjects in the first cohort. Most CMV-associated TCR beta chains appeared to be HLA-restricted in a later analysis, and the HLA associations seemed to be driven largely by CMV exposure. An association between a missense DCLRE1C variant and V-gene and J-gene trimming of TCR beta chains was found in a later genetic analysis and replicated in an independent cohort. The only immune exposure information available for the cohort was CMV serostatus. A later analysis found that HLA-associated TCR beta chains were more clonally expanded and had lower generation probabilities than equally common non-associated chains. A group of highly shared sequence variants was considered likely to be a technical artifact of the sequencing pipeline. In an earlier analysis of approximately 590 of the donors, most TCR beta V segments were observed in productive rearrangements about 87% or about 30% of the time, broadly matching IMGT annotations. Presence/absence analyses assumed roughly uniform sequencing depth across donors, an assumption that may not hold. Because some donors lacked HLA typing at each locus, the association tests relied only on the typed subset. Linkage disequilibrium might explain the correlated functional status among segregating V segments, but an unknown experimental factor could not be ruled out. In a later genetic analysis, fewer N-insertions in productive TCRs were reported among donors in an Asian-associated ancestry cluster than the roughly 700-donor mean. In this cohort, only TCR beta chains were sequenced, and detectable features were limited by the absence of alpha or paired-chain data. Cytomegalovirus status was reported to be diagnosed by the classifier with high specificity and sensitivity in both the original and validation cohorts. In the study, approximately 160 TCR beta chains were listed as associated with cytomegalovirus. Most TCR sequences were seen in very few donors, while some public TCRs were found in many individuals. A later analysis reported that several top co-occurrence clusters appeared linked to parvovirus B19, influenza, CMV and Epstein-Barr virus. Specific HLA alleles were associated with 15,000 to 20,000 TCR beta sequences at a false discovery rate of 0.05 in a later analysis. Strong co-occurrence of HLA alleles, especially DR and DQ, made assigning TCR associations to individual alleles difficult.

The cohort comprised under 700 healthy bone marrow donors. At the time of sampling, all cohort members were nominally healthy, though unrecorded immune exposures were likely present. The donor tested CMV seropositive, placing the donor among the 289 seropositive members of the cohort. Every donor gave a peripheral blood sample, and the peripheral blood mononuclear cells from that sample were used for TCR beta sequencing. The Qiagen DNeasy Blood Extraction Kit was used to extract genomic DNA from the blood cell samples. Details on this clone: Its binding antigen is unknown. No base quality values were provided; no much bigger clone lies one nucleotide off.

Receptor libraries were prepared by the immunoSEQ multiplex PCR assay. A mixture of 60 forward primers for TCR Vbeta segments and 13 reverse primers for TCR Jbeta segments was used in the multiplex PCR. A multiplex PCR assay on genomic DNA amplified the CDR3 region of rearranged TCR beta genes. On the Illumina HiSeq System, the amplified TCR beta libraries were sequenced as 87-base-pair reads. Under the source paper's analysis protocol: In a later analysis, roughly 80 million unique TCR beta chains were counted across the roughly 610 repertoires, and around 10 million of these chains were shared by at least two donors. A nearest-neighbor algorithm error-corrected the raw reads and collapsed the reads into unique sequences, merging closely related sequences to remove PCR and sequencing errors. Alignment of CDR3 sequences to IMGT reference sequences was used to assign V, D and J gene segments. For a sequence to be retained, a match of at least six nucleotides to both a V gene segment and a J gene segment was required. Rearrangements were called productive when the CDR3 lacked stop codons and stayed in frame with V and J; all others were non-productive. CDR3 was defined by IMGT convention, running from the second conserved V-encoded cysteine to the conserved J-encoded phenylalanine. The earlier analysis of some 540 of the donors excluded any sequence lacking an unambiguous match to a single V gene segment. In an earlier analysis of 587 of the donors, a V segment was called functional when productive rearrangements were above 56.7%, and segregating when the standard deviation between donors exceeded 5%. To diagnose cytomegalovirus status from the catalog of TCR beta chain sequences, a statistical classification framework was built. V and J gene assignment, in a later analysis, came from comparing TCR nucleotide sequences with IMGT/GENE-DB human TR gene sequences. Using the TCRdist pipeline, a later analysis assigned CDR3 sequences along with most-parsimonious VDJ recombination scenarios. In a later analysis, every TCR beta chain was defined by the combination of its CDR3 amino acid sequence and its V-gene family, and reads without a unique V-gene family were dropped. To address suspected cross-contamination and a sequencing artifact, a later analysis removed roughly 640 highly shared, low-generation-probability nucleotide sequences. A later analysis calculated a clonal expansion index for each public chain from normalized within-repertoire ranks of inferred template counts. In a later analysis, generation probabilities were computed using a VDJ recombination model fitted to out-of-frame rearrangements, and the results were checked against IGoR. In a later analysis, hypergeometric tests were used to score TCR-TCR, TCR-HLA and TCR-CMV co-occurrence, with a repertoire-size bias correction applied to TCR pairs. To estimate false discovery rates, a later analysis permuted the HLA or CMV assignments 20 times. In a later analysis, co-occurring TCRs were grouped using DBSCAN, and TCRdist sequence similarity was added for clustering within HLA-allele-positive subsets. Co-occurrence clustering excluded repertoires with fewer than 30,000 or more than 120,000 public chains, plus five with anomalous nucleotide sharing. TCRdb obtained this table from immuneACCESS and retained in-frame rearrangements with V and J assigned. These tables miss some clones; where compared with another copy, unresolved V genes account for less than half of the shortfall, and the remainder is unexplained. Clone size and V and J calls were adopted from that table, with D and trimming inferred from the DNA. This sample is represented by 92,000 or so clones; about 66% of them were singletons. The ten largest make up under 25% of the sample.

Sequences were obtained from PBMCs. This TCR derives from a woman between 50 and 59 years old in good health and CMV-seropositive.

The CDR3 corresponds to CASSIDPRGSDTEAFF. The DNA sequence is TGTGCCAGTAGTATAGATCCGAGGGGGAGCGACACTGAAGCTTTCTTT. Recombination connected TRBV19 to TRBJ1-1, and the D gene may be TRBD1, 6 bases matching. V and J are truncated by 0 bases and 3 bases respectively, leaving an intervening sequence of 14 bases. The cysteine opens and the phenylalanine closes a CDR3 of 16 amino acids. Only the CDR3 portion is preserved as DNA: 48 bases, with reading frame beginning at the first base. CDR1 and CDR2 are drawn from the germline V gene (reference sequence): LNHDA, SQIVND.